Below, 28 T cell receptor beta chains from the same sample are listed, as sequenced in a study of blood T cell repertoires in COVID-19 (TCRdb year 2020). Libraries came from the immunoSEQ multiplex PCR assay. Sourced from immuneACCESS, this table was stored by TCRdb with only in-frame sequences that have V and J called. A share of the clones is absent; for the studies checked, an unresolved V gene accounts for under half, and the remainder has no known explanation. The sample yields roughly 220,000 clones; 65% to 90% were counted once. Of the sample, about 6% is held by the ten largest clones. The sequencing input was peripheral blood. These receptors all come from an elderly man with acute or convalescent COVID-19.

This rearrangement joins TRBV24-1 to TRBJ2-1; TRBD2 matches at 11 bases. Losses at the gene ends were 6 bases for V and 0 bases for J; bases not matched to a gene: 3. Germline-derived CDR1 and CDR2 are KGHDR and SFDVKD. The CDR3 runs to 16 residues. CDR3: CATSPGLAVSYNEQFF. CDR3 in DNA: TGTGCCACCAGTCCGGGACTAGCGGTCTCCTACAATGAGCAGTTCTTC.

The genes are TRBV6-5 and TRBJ1-2; 7 bases fit TRBD1. V was clipped by 6 bases and J by 5 bases; unmatched bases: 12. The length of the CDR3 is 15 residues. Germline CDR1 reads MNHEY; CDR2 reads SVGAGI. The CDR3 sequence: CASSRGAGGGYGYTF. The CDR3, as DNA: TGTGCCAGCAGCCGAGGGGCAGGGGGAGGATATGGCTACACCTTC.

As regards this clone: Other DNA sequences of this sample code for an identical CDR3. J is TRBJ1-5 and V is TRBV19; TRBD1 aligns across 7 bases. Germline V CDR1 and CDR2: LNHDA, SQIVND (reference sequence). The CDR3 consists of 14 residues. V was pared by 6 bases and J by 2 bases, with 4 bases of the junction left unmatched. CDR3: CASSGQGGNQPQHF. CDR3 sequence (DNA): TGTGCCAGTAGCGGGCAGGGGGGCAATCAGCCCCAGCATTTT.

The chain couples TRBV3-1 (or the pseudogene TRBV3-2) to TRBJ1-5, with 7 nucleotides matching TRBD1. The CDR3 is 15 residues long. The junction had 2 bases not matched to a gene; V was cut back by 2 bases and J by 1 base. The germline V gene encodes CDR1 LGHDT and CDR2 YNNKEL (reference sequence). CDR3 bases: TGTGCCAGCAGCCAACAGACAGGGAGCAATCAGCCCCAGCATTTT. Translation gives CASSQQTGSNQPQHF.

The chain combines TRBV4-1 with TRBJ2-7; possibly TRBD1 for D (6 bases). Germline V gives CDR1 MGHRA, CDR2 YSYEKL. With 1 base removed from V and 4 bases from J, the gap between germline ends came to 23 bases. CDR3 length equals 18 residues. The CDR3 loop is CASSQGIWVGMRGYEQYV. Here the CDR3 DNA reads TGCGCCAGCAGCCAAGGTATATGGGTCGGGATGAGGGGGTACGAGCAGTACGTC.

The chain employs TRBV7-3 and TRBJ2-1, with 8 nucleotides matching TRBD1. Germline V gene data show CDR1 as SGHTA and CDR2 as FQGTGA. V was pared by 5 bases and J by 8 bases, with 5 bases of the junction left unmatched. The CDR3 consists of 13 residues. CDR3 amino acids: CASSHDRGDEQFF. In nucleotides, the CDR3 is TGTGCCAGCAGCCATGACAGGGGCGATGAGCAGTTCTTC.

This rearrangement joins TRBV2 to TRBJ1-1; D not certain. CDR3 length equals 14 residues. Germline V lookup: CDR1 SNHLY, CDR2 FYNNEI. Trimming pared 9 bases from V and 1 base from J, leaving 15 bases between. The CDR3 loop is CARRAEGGNTEAFF. The CDR3 nucleotides read TGTGCCAGACGGGCCGAGGGCGGGAACACTGAAGCTTTCTTT.

In this sample, this clone turned up a few times. The J gene is TRBJ2-3, the V gene TRBV9, with D maybe TRBD2 (6 bases). CDR1 is SGDLS, CDR2 YYNGEE, per germline. Trimming stripped 0 bases from V and 2 bases from J, with 10 bases between. This CDR3 is built from 15 residues. The CDR3 DNA reads as TGTGCCAGCAGCGTAGGCGGACTACTCACAGATACGCAGTATTTT. As protein: CASSVGGLLTDTQYF.

The V gene is TRBV7-2, the J gene TRBJ2-7; TRBD2 agrees at 11 bases. This CDR3 is 15 amino acids long. The trim removed 5 bases at V and 5 bases at J, leaving 8 bases unmatched. Germline CDR1 reads SGHTA; CDR2 reads FQGNSA. The CDR3 spells CASSPRIAGGNEQYF. The CDR3 nucleotides are TGTGCCAGCAGCCCCCGGATAGCGGGAGGGAACGAGCAGTACTTC.

This chain joins TRBV6-2 or TRBV6-3 and TRBJ2-5; 8 positions agree with TRBD1. CDR1 and CDR2 (germline): MNHEY, SVGEGT. CDR3 length: 12 amino acids. V lost 4 bases, J lost 11 bases, and 6 bases stayed unmatched. CDR3 nucleotides: TGTGCCAGCAGTTCGGGACAGGCGCCACAGTACTTC. Translating gives CASSSGQAPQYF.

This chain joins TRBV15 and TRBJ1-2, with no clear D. CDR1 and CDR2 from the germline V gene are LNHNV and YYDKDF (reference sequence). There are 12 residues in the CDR3. Trimming shortened V by 1 base and J by 5 bases, and 5 bases separated the two germline ends. For the CDR3, the DNA is TGTGCCACCAGCAGAGGAGCTTATGGCTACACCTTC. It encodes CATSRGAYGYTF.

The chain carries TRBV4-1 and TRBJ1-2; D perhaps matches TRBD1 (5 bases). Germline V CDR1 and CDR2: MGHRA, YSYEKL. With 0 bases removed from V and 1 base from J, the gap between germline ends came to 9 bases. There are 15 residues in the CDR3. The CDR3: CASSQDTGGNYGYTF. The CDR3 region has the DNA TGCGCCAGCAGCCAAGATACGGGGGGTAACTATGGCTACACCTTC.

This clone was observed a few times. The V gene is TRBV7-9, the J gene TRBJ1-5; D is perhaps TRBD1 (6 bases). CDR3 size: 15 residues. Germline V lookup: CDR1 SEHNR, CDR2 FQNEAQ (reference sequence). V was shortened by 4 bases and J by 1 base, with 11 bases between the two germline ends. CDR3 sequence reads: CASSSGTGSNQPQHF. Written as DNA, the CDR3 is TGTGCCAGCAGCTCAGGAACAGGGAGCAATCAGCCCCAGCATTTT.

This sequence joins TRBV24-1 and TRBJ1-5, with D perhaps matching TRBD1 (6 bases). Germline values: CDR1 KGHDR, CDR2 SFDVKD. The CDR3 runs to 14 residues. Trimming removed 5 bases from V and 3 bases from J, with 10 bases in between. The CDR3 spells CATSGGQFNQPQHF. The CDR3 DNA sequence: TGTGCCACCAGTGGCGGACAGTTCAATCAGCCCCAGCATTTT.

The chain carries TRBV7-2 and TRBJ2-3, with D hard to call. This CDR3 comprises 14 residues. Deletions cut 2 bases from V and 5 bases from J, with 11 bases between. CDR1 is SGHTA, CDR2 FQGNSA, per germline. CDR3 sequence reads: CASSLLGQGDTQYF. Written as DNA, the CDR3 is TGTGCCAGCAGCTTACTAGGCCAAGGAGATACGCAGTATTTT.

The chain carries TRBV10-2 and TRBJ2-1, with TRBD2 matching over 7 bases. V lost 6 bases and J lost 10; bases outside the gene matches: 9. Looked up from germline, CDR1 is WSHSY and CDR2 is SAAADI. This CDR3 has 13 amino acids. The CDR3 here is CASSRGDLREQFF. CDR3 DNA sequence: TGCGCCAGCAGCCGGGGGGACCTCAGGGAGCAGTTCTTC.

V usage is TRBV5-1 and J usage is TRBJ2-7; the D gene is possibly TRBD2 (6 bases). V was cut by 4 bases and J by 6 bases, with 23 bases left in between. CDR3 size: 16 residues. Germline V gene sequence: CDR1 SGHRS, CDR2 YFSETQ. CDR3 sequence (DNA): TGCGCCAGCAGCCCAAGACTAGTCGCAAACCCAGGCGAGCAGTACGTC. Protein: CASSPRLVANPGEQYV.

V gene TRBV7-2 combines with J gene TRBJ1-2; possible D gene TRBD1, 5 bases. Deletions cut 3 bases from V and 2 bases from J, with 7 bases between. The CDR3 length is 13 residues. Germline V gene data show CDR1 as SGHTA and CDR2 as FQGNSA. CDR3 bases: TGTGCCAGCAGCTTGGGGCTCAACTATGGCTACACCTTC. This gives the protein CASSLGLNYGYTF.

The table lists this clone with a count of one. The rearrangement joins TRBV6-5 to TRBJ2-7, with a possible D match to TRBD2 (6 bases). The CDR3 length is 14 residues. The V end lost 7 bases, the J end lost 4 bases, and 17 bases lay between the germline ends. The germline V gene encodes CDR1 MNHEY and CDR2 SVGAGI. The CDR3 DNA is TGTGCCAGCATGGCGGGGCATGGTATTTACGAGCAGTACGTC. Amino acid sequence: CASMAGHGIYEQYV.

V usage is TRBV19 and J usage is TRBJ2-2, with D tentatively TRBD2 (6 bases). Trimming removed 10 bases at V and 5 bases at J, with 14 bases between. Germline V CDR1 and CDR2: LNHDA, SQIVND (reference sequence). The CDR3 sequence is 13 residues long. The CDR3 sequence is CATRNGGTGELFF. Written as DNA, the CDR3 is TGTGCCACGCGAAACGGAGGGACCGGGGAGCTGTTTTTT.

This clone came up once. A much larger clone differs by one base, so this may be a read error. The V gene is TRBV19, the J gene TRBJ1-1; 7 nucleotides match TRBD1. CDR1 is LNHDA, CDR2 SQIVND, per germline (reference sequence). This CDR3 is 15 amino acids long. V lost 8 bases to trimming and J lost 4 bases; unmatched junction nucleotides: 13. The CDR3 loop is CASWDSQRPSTEAFF. Written as DNA, the CDR3 is TGTGCCAGTTGGGACAGTCAAAGACCAAGCACTGAAGCTTTCTTT.

This clone has a single count. One end of the junction does not line up with germline, which may come from a read error. The chain combines TRBV18 with TRBJ2-3, with 8 bases identical to TRBD1. Germline CDR1 KGHSH, CDR2 LQKENI. The CDR3 is 13 residues long. This CDR3 is CASSPQGADTQYF. CDR3 DNA sequence: TGTGCCAGCTCTCCACAGGGGGCAGATACGCAGTATTTT. Filled out from reference TRBV18 and TRBJ2-3, the complete variable domain reads NAGVMQNPRHLVRRRGQEARLRCSPMKGHSHVYWYRQLPEEGLKFMVYLQKENIIDESGMPKERFSAEFPKEGPSILRIQQVVRGDSAAYFCASSPQGADTQYFGPGTRLTVL.

V gene TRBV15 combines with J gene TRBJ2-3; the D is unclear. CDR1 and CDR2 from the germline V gene are LNHNV and YYDKDF (reference sequence). The CDR3 spans 16 residues. Trimming took off 4 bases at V and 4 bases at J, with 18 bases between the two ends. The CDR3 bases are TGTGCCACCAGCAAATCGTCCCTAGTGCTTGCAGATACGCAGTATTTT. Its protein product is CATSKSSLVLADTQYF. Complete variable domain (other parts from reference TRBV15 and TRBJ2-3): DAMVIQNPRYQVTQFGKPVTLSCSQTLNHNVMYWYQQKSSQAPKLLFHYYDKDFNNEADTPDNFQSRRPNTSFCFLDIRSPGLGDTAMYLCATSKSSLVLADTQYFGPGTRLTVL.

This clone has just one count. V is TRBV7-2 and J is TRBJ2-4; tentatively, D is TRBD2 (6 bases). Germline V gives CDR1 SGHTA, CDR2 FQGNSA. V shed 1 base and J shed 0 bases, with 10 bases lying between them. CDR3 length: 16 amino acids. CDR3 in amino acids: CASSLVGGLAKNIQYF. In DNA, the CDR3 is TGTGCCAGCAGCTTAGTTGGGGGGTTAGCCAAAAACATTCAGTACTTC.

The chain joins TRBV27 to TRBJ1-1; 11 bases agree with TRBD1. The germline V gene encodes CDR1 MNHEY and CDR2 SMNVEV (reference sequence). CDR3 size: 14 residues. Unmatched junction bases numbered 3, after V lost 5 bases and J lost 4 bases. CDR3 nucleotide sequence: TGTGCCAGCAGTCGGGACAGGGGGATCACTGAAGCTTTCTTT. It encodes CASSRDRGITEAFF.

This clone was seen only a few times. Within the sample, other DNA sequences also encode this same CDR3. The chain uses TRBV7-2 and TRBJ1-5, with unresolved D. Trimming left V 1 base short and J 2 bases short, with 9 bases between. CDR3 length: 15 residues. Per the germline V gene, CDR1 is SGHTA and CDR2 is FQGNSA. CDR3 protein: CASSLGGVGNQPQHF. The CDR3 DNA follows: TGTGCCAGCAGCTTAGGGGGAGTGGGCAATCAGCCCCAGCATTTT.

The chain is built from TRBV6-5 and TRBJ2-5; TRBD1 matches 7 bases. The J segment lost 4 bases and the V segment lost 8 bases, leaving 10 bases of the junction unmatched. CDR1 is MNHEY and CDR2 is SVGAGI in the germline V gene. The CDR3 contains 14 residues. In DNA form, the CDR3 reads TGTGCCAGCGGGGATAACAGGGGTCGAGAGACCCAGTACTTC. Amino acid sequence: CASGDNRGRETQYF.

The chain recombines TRBV1 with TRBJ2-7; TRBD2, the table's D call, lacks a check against the DNA. TRBV1 is a listed pseudogene. The CDR3 spans 17 residues. The CDR3 sequence: CTSSHPGEAGDKYEQYV. The CDR3 region has the DNA TGCACCAGCAGCCACCCCGGGGAAGCGGGAGACAAGTACGAGCAGTACGTC.